This T cell receptor beta chain was retrieved from a study of T cell responses to AZD1222 COVID-19 vaccine. About the study: Pooled in the analysis were second doses at about 4 or about 12 weeks.

The method was immunoSEQ multiplex PCR; TCRdb's version includes in-frame clones alone and lacks a portion of them. This table has more than 140,000 clones, roughly 90% appearing once. Germline-derived CDR1 and CDR2 are SGHRS and YFSETQ. This CDR3 is 17 amino acids long. V was trimmed by 2 bases and J by 0 bases, leaving 15 bases between them. Points from the study as a whole: Close to half of all spike-specific TCRs reportedly target regions of the variants that are unmutated. When two AZD1222 doses had been given, Spike-specific TCR breadth and depth rose. Repertoires were obtained solely post-peak T cell response.

Regarding this clone: The antigen is unknown.

The specimen was peripheral blood, collected on day 0 of AZD1222 vaccination. The rearrangement links TRBV5-1 to TRBJ1-3; tentative D call: TRBD1 (5 bases). The TCR sequence derives from an adult in good health. The CDR3: CASSFGVGASSGNTIYF. Written as DNA, the CDR3 is TGCGCCAGCAGCTTTGGGGTCGGGGCTTCCTCTGGAAACACCATATATTTT. Full variable domain (missing parts from reference TRBV5-1 and TRBJ1-3): KAGVTQTPRYLIKTRGQQVTLSCSPISGHRSVSWYQQTPGQGLQFLFEYFSETQRNKGNFPGRFSGRQFSNSRSEMNVSTLELGDSALYLCASSFGVGASSGNTIYFGEGSWLTVV.